This TCR beta chain was documented in a study of T cell responses to AZD1222 COVID-19 vaccine (dated by TCRdb to about 2021). About the investigation overall: TCR sequencing was performed for 233 trial participants, of whom some 200 were given two doses of AZD1222 and about 25 were given two doses of MenACWY control vaccine. Trial participants were enrolled by age into subgroups of 18-55, 56-69 and 70-plus years, and roughly 160, 29 and 62 TCR-sequenced participants, respectively, were included in these subgroups.

Turning to this clone: This receptor's antigen is unknown. Base qualities are not provided; no much larger clone lies one nucleotide away.

The paper as a whole reports these results and caveats: After two AZD1222 doses, both the breadth and the depth of spike-specific TCRs were significantly higher than at day 0 and than in MenACWY recipients. Participants were mostly white British and included more females than males, and it was suggested by the authors that clonal diversity may have been underestimated. In the small 56-69-year group, the increase in depth fell short of significance, most likely because of low power. Because no day 14 peak-response samples were available, the repertoires could be characterized only after the peak T cell response. Conclusions about previously exposed vaccinees are limited because only 6 or 7 AZD1222 recipients were SARS-CoV-2 seropositive at baseline. Epitopes outside the regions mutated in the B.1.351 and B.1.1.7 variants were reportedly recognized by nearly half of the unique spike-specific TCRs. CD4 TCRs associated with the vaccine covered the entire spike protein, and the dominant responses were in regions 160-218 and 743-854.

The germline V gene specifies MDHEN as CDR1 and SYDVKM as CDR2. V is shortened by 4 bases, J by 5 bases, and the region joining them spans 12 bases. From its cysteine to its phenylalanine, the CDR3 spans 15 amino acids. Only CDR3 DNA remains: 45 bases, in frame from the first base. The time point label corresponds to: about 28 days (+/-7) after the second vaccine dose. The treatment or condition label for this specimen denotes: meningococcal conjugate vaccine given as trial control. Vaccinee samples were obtained from the UK trials COV001 and COV002, which included a single-blind randomized controlled phase 2/3 trial of AZD1222 (ChAdOx1 nCoV-19) in healthy adults. For TCRbeta chain sequencing, PBMC samples from trial participants were taken at day 0 and at day 28 after the second dose. The CDR3 regions of human TCRbeta chains were analyzed by immunosequencing. Regarding the original processing steps: Repertoire TCRs were matched against a reference library of SARS-CoV-2-specific TCRs generated with the MIRA antigen-specificity platform. Breadth was defined as the fraction of unique TCRs that were SARS-CoV-2-associated, and depth was defined as the fraction of total T cells that were SARS-CoV-2-associated. Each spike-specific TCR was assigned to its reactive spike region and to a CD4 or CD8 class using the MIRA data. Log10-transformed breadth and depth values were compared by one-way ANOVA with Sidak's multiple comparisons tests. Here the immuneACCESS table is served through TCRdb, limited to in-frame sequences with V and J called. Missing clones are a known gap in these copies; in checked studies unresolved V genes cover under half, and the rest lacks a known reason. V and J calls plus clone size are reproduced from that table; the DNA served to infer D and trimming. The sample has about 130,000 clones on record, roughly 85% of them singletons. The ten largest make up 7.9% of the sample.

This TCR was recovered from an adult who received the MenACWY meningococcal vaccine as a control. The material was peripheral blood, obtained 28 days after the second dose of the MenACWY control vaccine. The chain couples TRBV28 to TRBJ1-6; the D gene remains uncertain. The CDR3 is CASSYSWPDNSPLHF. The sequence in DNA is TGTGCCAGCAGTTACAGTTGGCCCGATAATTCACCCCTCCACTTT.